Included here is one T cell receptor beta chain sequence, with context. The antigen is undetermined. These data are taken from a study of graft-versus-host responses after intestinal transplantation. The wider study: Recipients across the board were started on anti-thymocyte globulin induction, then kept on tacrolimus and steroids for roughly 3 years. Study-level findings and limits: Early post-transplant declines in HvG were associated with peak levels of circulating GvH clones. Detection of GvH clones occurred in recipient marrow, and some had their first appearance in ileum or blood. Allografts of one patient group, those with graft-donor T cell macrochimerism, had high graft-versus-host to host-versus-graft clonal ratios.

The germline V gene has CDR1 SGHRS and CDR2 YFSETQ. Trimming took 4 bases from V and 5 from J, leaving 12 bases between them. CDR3 size: 13 residues. Using immunoSEQ multiplex PCR, the repertoire was profiled, and TCRdb retains in-frame clones only, with some absent. The repertoire holds 100,000 or so clones, roughly 84% seen once, with 0.9% to 1% in the top ten. The TCR comes from a human donor who was the organ donor for an intestinal transplant. The J gene is TRBJ2-5, the V gene TRBV5-1; tentatively, D is TRBD2 (6 bases). This material consisted of unstimulated CD4+ T cells sorted from spleen or lymph node cells, taken before transplant. The CDR3 nucleotides are TGCGCCAGCAGCCCGGACTACCCTGAGACCCAGTACTTC. Protein: CASSPDYPETQYF.